The present T cell receptor beta chain was sequenced within a study of cytomegalovirus exposure and HLA in healthy donors. This CDR3 spans 16 amino acids. Germline values: CDR1 LNHNV, CDR2 YYDKDF (reference sequence). Trimming pared 8 bases from V and 0 bases from J, leaving 19 bases between. Both 60 Vbeta primers and 13 Jbeta primers went into the PCR. Produced via immunoSEQ multiplex PCR; TCRdb's table is partial and in-frame only. The sample contains under 200,000 clones, more than 65% of which appear only once. The TCR comes from a man in his forties or fifties in good health and CMV-seronegative. V and J are TRBV15 and TRBJ2-5; D is possibly TRBD2 (6 bases). Sequences were obtained from PBMCs. CDR3 sequence (DNA): TGTGCCACCGGAATTACGAGACGGGGGTACCAAGAGACCCAGTACTTC. Amino acids: CATGITRRGYQETQYF.